These 29 T cell receptor beta chains were all obtained from the same sample, sequenced in a study of T cell repertoires in cytomegalovirus infection. These TCRs are of unknown antigen specificity. In TCRdb, the reads were re-called with MiXCR into one record per CDR3 protein. The data show 900,000 to 950,000 distinct CDR3 sequences, approximately 31% seen once. Source: cultured CD8+ T cells from PBMCs, taken from culture after CMV antigen stimulation. The source is a human donor in good health (CMV status not recorded). Some clones in this sample may be carry-over from other donors' samples.

The rearrangement uses TRBV7-9 and TRBJ2-6, with a weak D call TRBD1 (6 bases). V gave up 4 bases and J gave up 3 bases, with 10 bases separating them. Germline V gene lookup returns CDR1 SEHNR and CDR2 FQNEAQ (reference sequence). This CDR3 contains 15 residues. In nucleotides, the CDR3 is TGTGCCAGCAGCTCTCAGGGGAATGGGGCCAACGTCCTGACTTTC. This codes for CASSSQGNGANVLTF.

This clonotype was seen repeatedly, ten times or more. This rearrangement joins TRBV7-8 to TRBJ2-1; 10 bases map to TRBD2. This CDR3 has 17 amino acids. J was trimmed by 2 bases and V by 1 base; bases with no gene match: 5. Germline V gene sequence: CDR1 SGHVS, CDR2 FQNEAQ. The chain's CDR3 is CASSLGTSGLPYNEQFF. The CDR3 nucleotides read TGTGCCAGCAGCTTAGGGACTAGCGGACTCCCCTACAATGAGCAGTTCTTC. Based on the CDR3 plus reference TRBV7-8 and TRBJ2-1, the full variable domain is GAGVSQSPRYKVAKRGQDVALRCDPISGHVSLFWYQQALGQGPEFLTYFQNEAQLDKSGLPSDRFFAERPEGSVSTLKIQRTQQEDSAVYLCASSLGTSGLPYNEQFFGPGTRLTVL.

The J gene is TRBJ2-7, the V gene TRBV14; 11 nucleotides line up with TRBD2. The J segment lost 3 bases and the V segment lost 7 bases, leaving 2 bases of the junction unmatched. The germline CDR1 and CDR2 sequences are SGHDN and FVKESK. CDR3 length: 13 amino acids. CDR3 DNA sequence: TGTGCCAGCACAACTAGCGGGGGCTACGAGCAGTACTTC. Its translation is CASTTSGGYEQYF.

The V gene is TRBV10-2, the J gene TRBJ2-3; 7 bases line up with TRBD2. With V trimmed by 2 bases and J by 0 bases, 8 bases remained unmatched. Germline CDR1 is WSHSY and CDR2 is SAAADI. The CDR3 extends over 17 amino acids. The chain's CDR3 is CASSEVPLATSTDTQYF. CDR3 DNA sequence: TGCGCCAGCAGTGAGGTACCACTAGCGACTAGCACAGATACGCAGTATTTT.

This clonotype was seen a handful of times. The V call is TRBV3-1, the J call TRBJ2-1; a possible D gene is TRBD1 (6 bases). This CDR3 is built from 17 residues. The germline gives CDR1 LGHDT, CDR2 YNNKEL (reference sequence). V lost 4 bases to trimming and J lost 3 bases, with 19 bases between them. The DNA of the CDR3 is TGTGCCAGCAGCCCACAGGGAGAGGATGAGGGCTACAATGAGCAGTTCTTC. It is translated as CASSPQGEDEGYNEQFF.

The rearrangement uses TRBV29-1 and TRBJ2-1; no reliable D call. The ends were cut back, 6 bases at V and 3 bases at J, with 18 bases in the middle. CDR3 length: 15 residues. In germline, CDR1 is SQVTM, CDR2 ANQGSEA. DNA for the CDR3: TGCAGCGTGGCCGCCGGGTGGGGTGACTACAATGAGCAGTTCTTC. This sequence encodes CSVAAGWGDYNEQFF.

This clonotype was seen only a few times. The V and J genes are TRBV6-4 and TRBJ1-1; maybe TRBD1 (6 bases). Trimming left V 2 bases short and J 10 bases short, with 11 bases between. The CDR3 has 12 residues. Germline V CDR1 and CDR2: MRHNA, SNTAGT. The CDR3 nucleotides read TGTGCCAGCAGTGACAGGCAGGGGCTAGCTTTCTTT. Amino acids: CASSDRQGLAFF.

The J gene is TRBJ2-2, the V gene TRBV7-6; a weak D match, TRBD1 (6 bases). Germline values: CDR1 SGHVS, CDR2 FNYEAQ. This CDR3 is 16 amino acids long. With 4 bases removed from V and 9 bases from J, the gap between germline ends came to 21 bases. The CDR3 DNA sequence: TGTGCCAGCAGCTCTAACACACAGGACAGTAGGAGGGAGCTGTTTTTT. Amino acid sequence: CASSSNTQDSRRELFF.

In its sample, this clonotype was seen once. The CDR3 coding sequence is TGTGCCAGTAGTATTTTAGGGGAAAGTGAAGCTTTCTTT. Encoded protein: CASSILGESEAFF. V is TRBV19 and J is TRBJ1-1, with TRBD1 as a possible D gene (5 bases). CDR1 and CDR2 (germline): LNHDA, SQIVND (reference sequence). CDR3 length equals 13 residues. Deletions cut 3 bases from V and 7 bases from J, with 12 bases between.

This chain joins TRBV19 and TRBJ1-1, with TRBD1 matching over 10 bases. Germline V lookup: CDR1 LNHDA, CDR2 SQIVND (reference sequence). Trimming at V came to 3 bases and at J to 0 bases, leaving 10 bases not matched to a gene. This CDR3 comprises 18 residues. This CDR3 reads CASSMEGQGSLMNTEAFF. As DNA, the CDR3 is TGTGCCAGTAGTATGGAGGGACAGGGGTCCCTTATGAACACTGAAGCTTTCTTT.

Ten or more counts support this clonotype. In nucleotides, the CDR3 is TGTGCCAGCAGCCAGGCGGGACAGGTCTACGAGCAGTACTTC. Amino acid sequence: CASSQAGQVYEQYF. The chain carries TRBV7-6 and TRBJ2-7; 8 nucleotides align to TRBD1. Germline V lookup: CDR1 SGHVS, CDR2 FNYEAQ. This CDR3 is built from 14 residues. V lost 5 bases, J lost 3 bases, and 6 bases stayed unmatched.

This chain connects TRBV6-2 or TRBV6-3 to TRBJ1-1; maybe TRBD1 (5 bases). Germline V CDR1 and CDR2: MNHEY, SVGEGT. The CDR3 length is 14 residues. Trimming took off 1 base at V and 4 bases at J, with 10 bases between the two ends. For the CDR3, the DNA is TGTGCCAGCAGTTACTTGGGGGTGGGCACTGAAGCTTTCTTT. It translates to CASSYLGVGTEAFF.

The V gene is TRBV15, the J gene TRBJ1-6, with D uncertain. Trimming pared 0 bases from V and 10 bases from J, leaving 16 bases between. This CDR3 has 16 amino acids. The germline CDR1 and CDR2 sequences are LNHNV and YYDKDF (reference sequence). This chain's CDR3 is CATSRDLGGFWSPLHF. The CDR3 DNA is TGTGCCACCAGCAGAGATTTAGGAGGGTTCTGGTCACCCCTCCACTTT.

The gene calls are TRBV4-2 and TRBJ1-1, with D possibly being TRBD1 (6 bases). The CDR3 covers 15 residues. Trimming removed 4 bases from V and 4 bases from J, with 16 bases in between. The germline gives CDR1 LGHNA, CDR2 YNFKEQ. CDR3 coding DNA: TGTGCCAGCAGCCGTCCCACGGGGGGGGCCACTGAAGCTTTCTTT. This encodes CASSRPTGGATEAFF.

This clonotype was detected a few times. The V gene is TRBV7-9, the J gene TRBJ1-2; possibly TRBD1 for D (6 bases). V was shortened by 1 base and J by 8 bases, with 11 bases between the two germline ends. The CDR3 runs 13 residues. The germline V gene has CDR1 SEHNR and CDR2 FQNEAQ (reference sequence). In DNA, the CDR3 is TGTGCCAGCAGCTTAGGGGGACACCGGGGCTACACCTTC. Its protein product is CASSLGGHRGYTF.

This rearrangement joins TRBV28 to TRBJ2-3; 8 bases agree with TRBD2. V trimming: 4 bases; J trimming: 4 bases; junction bases outside the gene matches: 10. This CDR3 is 16 amino acids long. CDR1 and CDR2 from the germline V gene are MDHEN and SYDVKM. The CDR3 DNA follows: TGTGCCAGCAGTTCGATAGCGGGGAAGACGGCAGATACGCAGTATTTT. It encodes CASSSIAGKTADTQYF. Filled out from reference TRBV28 and TRBJ2-3, the complete variable domain reads DVKVTQSSRYLVKRTGEKVFLECVQDMDHENMFWYRQDPGLGLRLIYFSYDVKMKEKGDIPEGYSVSREKKERFSLILESASTNQTSMYLCASSSIAGKTADTQYFGPGTRLTVL.

The V and J genes are TRBV7-9 and TRBJ2-7; TRBD2 matches 9 bases. Losses at the gene ends were 1 base for V and 3 bases for J; bases not matched to a gene: 4. CDR1 and CDR2 from the germline V gene are SEHNR and FQNEAQ (reference sequence). The CDR3 has 15 amino acids. The CDR3 region is CASSLGLADRYEQYF. The CDR3 DNA is TGTGCCAGCAGCTTAGGACTAGCGGACCGCTACGAGCAGTACTTC.

A few counts support this clonotype. V and J are TRBV20-1 and TRBJ1-2, with D possibly matching TRBD1 (6 bases). CDR1 and CDR2 (germline): DFQATT, SNEGSKA (reference sequence). V gave up 1 base and J gave up 2 bases, with 20 bases separating them. This CDR3 has 17 amino acids. This CDR3 is CSARGGRDIGINYGYTF. The CDR3 DNA follows: TGCAGTGCTAGAGGGGGCCGGGACATAGGGATCAACTATGGCTACACCTTC.

The CDR3 region has the DNA TGTGCTAGTGGCCCCAATGGGGGGGCCAACGTCCTGACTTTC. The encoded protein is CASGPNGGANVLTF. This chain joins TRBV12-5 and TRBJ2-6; no definite D call. The CDR3 length is 14 residues. From germline, CDR1 is LGHNT and CDR2 FRNRAP. V was pared by 6 bases and J by 4 bases, with 10 bases between.

The chain couples TRBV7-9 to TRBJ2-3; D is ambiguous. CDR3 length: 11 residues. The V end was cut by 10 bases, the J end by 0 bases, with 5 bases between. Germline CDR1 and CDR2: SEHNR and FQNEAQ (reference sequence). CDR3 sequence (DNA): TGTGCCATATCTAGCACAGATACGCAGTATTTT. Translating gives CAISSTDTQYF.

The rearrangement uses TRBV7-4 and TRBJ2-2; no reliable D call. The CDR3 totals 12 residues. The germline CDR1 and CDR2 sequences are SGHVT and SQSDAQ. Trimming stripped 8 bases from V and 6 bases from J, with 10 bases between. CDR3 DNA: TGTGCCAGCTCAAATGGGTCCGGGGAGCTGTTTTTT. Amino acid sequence: CASSNGSGELFF.

The CDR3 region has the DNA TGTGCCAGCAGTGAGTGGACAGGGGTGAATTCACCCCTCCACTTT. Its translation: CASSEWTGVNSPLHF. This rearrangement joins TRBV2 to TRBJ1-6; the match to TRBD1 covers 9 bases. This CDR3 is 15 amino acids long. CDR1 and CDR2 (germline): SNHLY, FYNNEI. Trimming took 3 bases from V and 7 from J; bases not matched to a gene: 4.

CDR3 loop: CASSEYYSRPGVSNSPLHF. CDR3 in DNA: TGTGCCAGCAGTGAATATTATTCTAGGCCAGGGGTATCTAATTCACCCCTCCACTTT. The chain uses TRBV25-1 and TRBJ1-6, with a tentative D call TRBD1 (6 bases). The CDR3 consists of 19 residues. The V gene's germline CDR1 is MGHDK and CDR2 SYGVNS. Trimming took off 0 bases at V and 6 bases at J, with 21 bases between the two ends.

This clonotype turned up a few times. The chain uses TRBV5-6 and TRBJ1-2; D gene ambiguous. With 1 base removed from V and 3 bases from J, the gap between germline ends came to 10 bases. The CDR3 length is 14 residues. Germline loops: CDR1 SGHDT, CDR2 YYEEEE. CDR3 region: CASSLKETDYGYTF. In nucleotides, the CDR3 is TGTGCCAGCAGCTTGAAAGAGACGGACTATGGCTACACCTTC. Combining the CDR3 with reference TRBV5-6 and TRBJ1-2 gives the whole variable domain DAGVTQSPTHLIKTRGQQVTLRCSPKSGHDTVSWYQQALGQGPQFIFQYYEEEERQRGNFPDRFSGHQFPNYSSELNVNALLLGDSALYLCASSLKETDYGYTFGSGTRLTVV.

This clonotype has a handful of counts. The chain recombines TRBV6-5 with TRBJ2-5; D gene ambiguous. The CDR3 is made up of 17 amino acids. Looked up from germline, CDR1 is MNHEY and CDR2 is SVGAGI. Trimming took 2 bases from V and 5 from J, leaving 21 bases between them. CDR3 DNA: TGTGCCAGCAGTTACGGATACGAGGCCACCCTCCCTGAGACCCAGTACTTC. Encoded protein: CASSYGYEATLPETQYF.

The chain uses TRBV2 and TRBJ2-7; no reliable D call. Germline CDR1 is SNHLY and CDR2 is FYNNEI. The CDR3 consists of 16 residues. V gave up 4 bases and J gave up 3 bases, with 19 bases separating them. CDR3 protein: CASSALPLGTIYEQYF. DNA of the CDR3: TGTGCCAGCAGTGCCCTGCCCCTGGGAACAATCTACGAGCAGTACTTC.

This clonotype has ten or more counts. The chain couples TRBV7-2 to TRBJ1-5; 7 bases line up with TRBD1. CDR1 is SGHTA, CDR2 FQGNSA, per germline. The junction had 4 bases not matched to a gene; V was cut back by 2 bases and J by 9 bases. The CDR3 length is 13 residues. The CDR3: CASSLQGDRPQHF. CDR3 bases: TGTGCCAGCAGCTTACAGGGGGATAGGCCCCAGCATTTT.

The chain recombines TRBV4-1 with TRBJ2-3; possibly TRBD1 or TRBD2 for D (5 bases each). The CDR3 length is 15 residues. The V gene's germline CDR1 is MGHRA and CDR2 YSYEKL. V was shortened by 0 bases and J by 7 bases, with 14 bases between the two germline ends. CDR3 sequence (DNA): TGCGCCAGCAGCCAAGATCAACCAAGGGACCATACGCAGTATTTT. Its protein is CASSQDQPRDHTQYF.

This clonotype was recorded a few times. The CDR3 nucleotides read TGTGCCAGCAGCTTAAGAGAACTAGCGGGGGGTAATGAGCAGTTCTTC. Amino acids: CASSLRELAGGNEQFF. The V and J genes are TRBV7-9 and TRBJ2-1; 12 nucleotides align to TRBD2. The germline gives CDR1 SEHNR, CDR2 FQNEAQ (reference sequence). The CDR3 totals 16 residues. The trim removed 2 bases at V and 7 bases at J, leaving 6 bases unmatched.